What follows is one T cell receptor (beta chain) and its context. Its antigen is not known. These data belong to a study of early T cells in non-severe SARS-CoV-2 infection. The study, taken as a whole, reports: Reliance on VDJdb matching favored anti-spike CD8 responses; private and CD4 specificities were missed.

Attachment of unique molecular identifiers was made to individual cDNA molecules. TCRdb reanalysed the 5' RACE reads using MiXCR and keeps one entry per CDR3 protein. The sample lists 97,000 or so distinct CDR3 sequences, about 10% seen once, with just over 4.5% in the top ten. The sequence came from an adult who was a healthcare worker with PCR-confirmed SARS-CoV-2 infection or an uninfected control (not recorded which). Source: whole blood, taken at baseline.

The CDR3 region has the DNA TGTGCCAGCAGGGTAGCGGGAGGGCCGCAGAATGAGCAGTTCTTC. This gives the protein CASRVAGGPQNEQFF. The chain joins TRBV6-1 to TRBJ2-1, with 11 bases aligning to TRBD2. The germline V gene has CDR1 MNHNS and CDR2 SASEGT. Trimming took 6 bases from V and 7 from J; bases not matched to a gene: 8. This CDR3 is built from 15 residues.